The table lists the clone carrying this T cell receptor beta chain with a count of one. The data stem from a study of cytomegalovirus exposure and HLA in healthy donors. The PCR was carried out with 60 Vbeta primers and 13 Jbeta primers. TCRdb's table, derived via immunoSEQ multiplex PCR, lists solely in-frame clones and lacks some. Of approximately 290,000 clones detected, 75% to 90% appear once; the ten largest clones hold about 0.3%. CDR3 length: 11 residues. The source material was PBMCs. The origin of this receptor is a girl between 2 and 10 years old in good health and CMV-seronegative. The chain has TRBV12-1 and TRBJ1-1; the D call of TRBD1 is as the table states it, not checked on the DNA. TRBV12-1 is marked as a pseudogene. The CDR3 loop is CASSFPTEAFF. The CDR3 DNA sequence: TGTGCCAGCAGCTTTCCAACTGAAGCTTTCTTT.